The text below deals with one TCR beta chain. This clonotype has just a few counts. Its binding antigen is unknown. Base qualities are not recorded, but no much larger clone differs from it by a single base. The receptor library was made with 5' RACE. Data came from an Illumina HiSeq 2000. A universal primer binding site was added through template switching, and the final cDNA carried a unique molecular identifier so that TCR cDNA molecules could be counted accurately. First-strand cDNA for TCR alpha and beta chains was synthesized from specific primers in the conserved constant-segment region. To control for contamination, every cDNA library was double barcoded, receiving both a SMART-Mk sample barcode and Illumina barcodes. TruSeq adapter sequences along with Illumina sample barcodes were introduced in two successive PCR steps. Sequencing of the TCR alpha and beta cDNA libraries was done on the Illumina HiSeq platform using custom primers. The original methods were these. MiGEC processed the raw reads to extract unique molecular identifiers, while MiXCR was used to determine the CDR3 positions. Recombination models were inferred per individual with the repgenHMM and IGoR tools using an EM algorithm. The tcR package in R was used for shared clonotype analysis, with sharing normalized by the product of cloneset sizes. To study raw recombination free of thymic and clonal selection effects, out-of-frame nonproductive sequences were analyzed. Through fastp at Q25 and MiXCR, TCRdb rebuilt clones from the public reads, retaining in-frame beta chains. A single entry per CDR3 protein holds the most common genes and DNA from its merged rows. The V and J calls and clone size come from TCRdb's table, not from the authors' own analysis. Across this sample there are about 520,000 distinct CDR3 sequences, with 22% seen only once. The ten largest clones capture around 0.9% of the sample.

Every donor was a healthy Caucasian. The twin cohort comprised three pairs of female monozygotic twins, all aged roughly 18 to 30 years. Positive isolation kits from Invitrogen were used to isolate the CD4+ and CD8+ T cell populations. The entry originates in a study of identical twins (dated by TCRdb to 2016 to 2017). In the study overall: TCR alpha and beta repertoires from monozygotic twins, unrelated adults of various ages and cord blood were deep-sequenced to test whether fetal clonotypes persist. Replicate twin experiments were performed at different times using different library preparation protocols to rule out contamination. Results and caveats for the whole study, not just this receptor: Excess twin sharing in beta out-of-frame sequences was weaker because fewer shared sequences lowered the signal-to-noise ratio. Compared with coincidental sharing between unrelated individuals, an excess of low generation-probability sequences was observed among out-of-frame TCR alpha sequences shared between twins. Recombination models systematically underestimated out-of-frame TCR alpha sharing in monozygotic twins but agreed with sharing between unrelated individuals. Fewer insertions were carried by abundant cord blood beta clonotypes; a weaker similar trend was observed in young adult naive repertoires, while no such trend was observed in memory repertoires. Zero-insertion analyses could be partly confounded by invariant T cells such as MAIT and iNKT, though diverse VJ usage argued against such confounding for most clonotypes. Because the same donors could not be followed over many years, the conclusions relied on cross-sectional statistical analysis.

V loses 5 bases at its end and J loses 5 bases; junction bases beyond the gene matches: 6. Spanning cysteine to phenylalanine, the CDR3 consists of 14 amino acids. Only the CDR3 part of the read is kept: 42 bases, read in frame from the first base. Reading the germline V gene gives CDR1 MGHRA and CDR2 YSYEKL. The same specimen was also included in a second study, on T cells expressing NK-cell markers. Per the second study: Eight donors provided sorted CD3+CD56+NKG2C+, CD3+CD56+NKG2C- and CD3+CD56-NKG2C+ T-cell subsets, whose TCR beta-chain repertoires were profiled. Among the eight sequenced donors, seven were HCMV-seropositive and one was HCMV-seronegative. In several experiments an anti-gammadeltaTCR antibody was added to restrict sorting to alphabetaTCR-expressing T cells. For several donors, the dominant CD3+CD56+NKG2C+ clonotypes were among the top 10 CD8+ clonotypes and accounted for about 1.0-7.5% of CD8+ T cells. Those dominant clonotypes were again the most abundant among CD3+CD56-NKG2C+ cells in a few donors, at about 28.3-65%. Whether the expanded NKG2C-expressing T cell clones were specific for HCMV antigens was left unclear. The eight sequenced donors were randomly selected healthy volunteers, three men and five women. A commercial ELISA kit detecting HCMV-specific IgG in serum was used to determine HCMV serostatus. MIGEC handled demultiplexing of the reads and grouping by UMI, while MiTCR was used to assemble and quantify clonotypes. To remove erroneous sequences, TCR cDNA sequences were retained only when supported by two or more reads. The tcR package was used for downstream repertoire analysis, and clonotypes were matched between fractions using CDR3 nucleotide sequence together with V segment. Antigen specificity was annotated against VDJdb with VDJmatch, allowing one amino acid substitution in CDR3.

Sequenced material: CD4+ T cells sorted from blood. This chain is built from TRBV4-1 and TRBJ2-5, with TRBD1 identical over 9 junction bases. The clonotype was recovered from a woman younger than 30 in good health. The CDR3 region: CASSTGQGGETQYF. The DNA sequence is as follows: TGCGCCAGCAGCACGGGACAGGGAGGGGAGACCCAGTACTTC.